Sequencing of this T cell receptor beta chain was carried out in a study of identical twins. Broader study findings: High-abundance cord blood beta clonotypes had fewer insertions; memory repertoires showed none.

MiXCR was run by TCRdb on the 5' RACE reads, yielding one entry per CDR3 protein. In the table there are some 760,000 distinct CDR3 sequences, about 18% of which are singletons. From germline, CDR1 is DFQATT and CDR2 SNEGSKA (reference sequence). The CDR3 runs to 14 residues. Trimming removed 6 bases at V and 8 bases at J, with 21 bases between. Only a few counts were recorded for this clonotype. The antigen is unknown. These data also featured in a second study, about T cells expressing NK-cell markers. That paper states: Eight donors were sequenced, seven testing HCMV-seropositive and one testing seronegative.

Source material: PBMCs. The chain combines TRBV20-1 with TRBJ2-3; D may be TRBD1 (8 bases). The TCR comes from a woman aged 18-29 years in good health. CDR3 coding DNA: TGCAGTGCCCAACCCCGACAGGGGAGGGCTACGCAGTATTTT. Translated: CSAQPRQGRATQYF.